The 26 T cell receptor beta chains below were found in one sample sequenced in a study of blood T cell repertoires in COVID-19 (dated by TCRdb to the early 2020s). Libraries came from the immunoSEQ multiplex PCR assay. Entries here come from immuneACCESS through TCRdb and include only in-frame sequences with V and J called. Some clones fail to appear in such tables; in the studies checked, an unresolved V gene covers under half of the shortfall, and the cause of the remainder is unknown. This sample is represented by hundreds of thousands of clones; nearly 90% of them were singletons. Of the sample, approximately 1.8% falls within the top ten clones. The sample consisted of peripheral blood. All receptors derive from a woman aged 25 to 39 with COVID-19, enrolled during active disease.

J is TRBJ1-2 and V is TRBV3-1 (or the pseudogene TRBV3-2); TRBD1 is a possible D gene (6 bases). Per germline, CDR1 LGHDT and CDR2 YNNKEL (reference sequence). The V and J ends lost 1 base and 5 bases respectively, with 14 bases between them. This CDR3 region has 15 residues. The CDR3 sequence is CASSQAKQGPYGYTF. The DNA of the CDR3 is TGTGCCAGCAGCCAAGCCAAACAGGGACCTTATGGCTACACCTTC.

This rearrangement joins TRBV5-4 to TRBJ1-5; 7 bases are shared with TRBD1. V dropped 4 bases and J dropped 6; count of bases not matched to a gene: 1. The germline gives CDR1 SGHNT, CDR2 YYREEE (reference sequence). The CDR3 runs 12 residues. CDR3 coding DNA: TGTGCCAGCAGCCGACAGGGTCAGCCCCAGCATTTT. Amino acid sequence: CASSRQGQPQHF.

The chain couples TRBV11-3 to TRBJ2-2, with D unclear. The germline CDR1 and CDR2 sequences are SGHNT and YENEEA. The V end was cut by 7 bases, the J end by 3 bases, with 3 bases between. The CDR3 contains 11 residues. In nucleotides, the CDR3 is TGTGCCAGCACCTACACCGGGGAGCTGTTTTTT. Translation: CASTYTGELFF.

The V and J genes are TRBV29-1 and TRBJ2-2; TRBD1 agrees at 8 bases. The CDR3 has 15 residues. The V and J ends lost 7 bases and 0 bases, in that order; junction bases with no gene match: 7. From germline, CDR1 is SQVTM and CDR2 ANQGSEA. The CDR3 is CSASGTGANTGELFF. The DNA for the CDR3 is TGCAGCGCCTCTGGGACAGGAGCGAACACCGGGGAGCTGTTTTTT.

Only a few counts were recorded for this clone. This chain links TRBV19 with TRBJ1-5; the match to TRBD1 covers 7 bases. The germline CDR1 and CDR2 sequences are LNHDA and SQIVND (reference sequence). Trimming at V came to 9 bases and at J to 0 bases, leaving 5 bases not matched to a gene. This CDR3 comprises 14 residues. Here the CDR3 DNA reads TGTGCCAGCGAGACAGGGTTTAGCAATCAGCCCCAGCATTTT. Translating it yields CASETGFSNQPQHF.

CDR3 in DNA: TGTGCCAGCACTCCAGACAGGGCGGGCAATCAGCCCCAGCATTTT. It specifies CASTPDRAGNQPQHF. V is TRBV6-5 and J is TRBJ1-5; the match to TRBD1 covers 7 bases. With V trimmed by 7 bases and J by 2 bases, 8 bases remained unmatched. CDR1 is MNHEY, CDR2 SVGAGI, per germline. This CDR3 has 15 residues.

CDR3 nucleotide sequence: TGTGCCAGCAGCTTAGATGGGGAGGCTGAAGCTTTCTTT. It is translated as CASSLDGEAEAFF. V and J are TRBV7-8 and TRBJ1-1; D gene ambiguous. Germline values: CDR1 SGHVS, CDR2 FQNEAQ. The V end lost 1 base, the J end lost 6 bases, and 9 bases lay between the germline ends. The CDR3 runs to 13 residues.

The chain couples TRBV6-5 to TRBJ1-2; no clear D. Germline V gene sequence: CDR1 MNHEY, CDR2 SVGAGI. The CDR3 covers 13 residues. V lost 6 bases, J lost 7 bases, and 15 bases lay in between. The CDR3 is CASRLPRAIGYTF. CDR3 nucleotides: TGTGCCAGCAGGCTACCGCGGGCGATTGGCTACACCTTC.

This rearrangement joins TRBV7-2 to TRBJ2-7; TRBD1 matches at 7 bases. The CDR3 totals 14 residues. CDR1 is SGHTA, CDR2 FQGNSA, per germline. J was trimmed by 2 bases and V by 4 bases; bases with no gene match: 5. The CDR3: CASSYGTAAYEQYF. The CDR3 DNA follows: TGTGCCAGCAGCTACGGGACAGCAGCCTACGAGCAGTACTTC.

This clone was seen a handful of times. The chain employs TRBV7-2 and TRBJ1-1, with D possibly matching TRBD1 (5 bases). Trimming stripped 1 base from V and 0 bases from J, with 18 bases between. CDR1 is SGHTA, CDR2 FQGNSA, per germline. The CDR3 totals 18 residues. CDR3 protein: CASSLGWGDLFLNTEAFF. DNA for the CDR3: TGTGCCAGCAGCTTAGGATGGGGGGACCTATTTTTGAACACTGAAGCTTTCTTT.

The chain links TRBV2 to TRBJ2-7; 10 bases are shared with TRBD1. V trimming: 9 bases; J trimming: 5 bases; junction bases outside the gene matches: 7. Germline CDR1 SNHLY, CDR2 FYNNEI. The CDR3 is made up of 13 amino acids. In DNA form, the CDR3 reads TGTGCCAGGGGGGGACAGGGGTCCAACGAGCAGTACTTC. The encoded protein is CARGGQGSNEQYF.

The rearrangement joins TRBV3-1 (or the pseudogene TRBV3-2) to TRBJ2-5; D gene unclear. From germline, CDR1 is LGHDT and CDR2 YNNKEL (reference sequence). The CDR3 has 13 residues. V lost 6 bases to trimming and J lost 2 bases, with 10 bases between them. CDR3 amino acids: CASRRSNQETQYF. The CDR3 nucleotides are TGTGCCAGCAGACGCAGTAATCAAGAGACCCAGTACTTC.

The chain employs TRBV7-9 and TRBJ2-7; tentatively, D is TRBD2 (7 bases). The CDR3 runs to 18 residues. Looked up from germline, CDR1 is SEHNR and CDR2 is FQNEAQ (reference sequence). Trimming shortened V by 4 bases and J by 1 base, and 23 bases separated the two germline ends. This CDR3 reads CASSSGGGDLLKSYEQYF. In nucleotides, the CDR3 is TGTGCCAGCAGCTCCGGAGGGGGGGACCTCCTTAAATCCTACGAGCAGTACTTC.

This clone came up a few times. The chain combines TRBV7-2 with TRBJ1-5; no clear D. CDR1 and CDR2 from the germline V gene are SGHTA and FQGNSA. The CDR3 consists of 14 residues. The V gene lost 1 base and the J gene lost 5 bases, with 9 bases spanning the gap. The CDR3 spells CASSLGETYQPQHF. CDR3 DNA: TGTGCCAGCAGCTTAGGGGAGACTTATCAGCCCCAGCATTTT.

The rearrangement uses TRBV3-1 (or the pseudogene TRBV3-2) and TRBJ1-5; TRBD1 is a possible D gene (5 bases). Trimming cost V 1 base and J 6 bases, with 13 bases left between them. The CDR3 runs 15 residues. CDR1 and CDR2 from the germline V gene are LGHDT and YNNKEL (reference sequence). CDR3 residues: CASSQGLGVGQPQHF. CDR3 sequence (DNA): TGTGCCAGCAGCCAAGGGTTAGGGGTTGGTCAGCCCCAGCATTTT.

V gene TRBV30 combines with J gene TRBJ2-7; TRBD1 aligns across 8 bases. Germline loops: CDR1 GTSNPN, CDR2 SVGIG (reference sequence). V lost 3 bases to trimming and J lost 3 bases; unmatched junction nucleotides: 4. The CDR3 is 13 residues long. CDR3 DNA: TGTGCCTGGAGGGGACAGGCAGGCTACGAGCAGTACTTC. It encodes CAWRGQAGYEQYF.

The rearrangement links TRBV6-5 to TRBJ1-1; D not resolved. The V end was cut by 0 bases, the J end by 0 bases, with 8 bases between. The CDR3 has 15 amino acids. Germline CDR1 MNHEY, CDR2 SVGAGI. The CDR3 here is CASSYSGQVNTEAFF. The CDR3, as DNA: TGTGCCAGCAGTTACTCGGGCCAGGTGAACACTGAAGCTTTCTTT.

This clone was observed a single time. The chain is built from TRBV19 and TRBJ2-7; 11 bases map to TRBD1. From germline, CDR1 is LNHDA and CDR2 SQIVND (reference sequence). J was trimmed by 3 bases and V by 0 bases; bases with no gene match: 4. The CDR3 sequence is 16 residues long. The CDR3, as DNA: TGTGCCAGTAGTATAGATGGGGACAGGGGGTTCTACGAGCAGTACTTC. It yields the protein CASSIDGDRGFYEQYF.

This chain uses TRBV21-1 with TRBJ2-5; the table assigns TRBD1, which was not confirmed against the DNA. TRBV21-1 is flagged as a pseudogene. There are 14 residues in the CDR3. The CDR3 sequence is CASNGTGKQETQYF. The CDR3, as DNA: TGTGCCAGTAACGGGACAGGGAAACAAGAGACCCAGTACTTC.

This clone came up once. CDR3 protein: CASSRTGSPLHF. In nucleotides, the CDR3 is TGTGCCAGCAGTCGGACAGGGTCACCCCTCCACTTT. The V and J genes are TRBV2 and TRBJ1-6; TRBD1 matches 8 bases. The trim removed 5 bases at V and 10 bases at J, leaving 1 base unmatched. Germline V CDR1 and CDR2: SNHLY, FYNNEI. This CDR3 has 12 amino acids.

This chain links TRBV5-8 with TRBJ2-7; the match to TRBD1 covers 10 bases. Losses at the gene ends were 4 bases for V and 2 bases for J; bases not matched to a gene: 6. The CDR3 contains 15 residues. In germline, CDR1 is SGHTS, CDR2 YDEGEE. The CDR3 DNA follows: TGTGCCAGCAGCCTGGGGACAGGGGAAACCTACGAGCAGTACTTC. Protein: CASSLGTGETYEQYF. Complete variable domain (other parts from reference TRBV5-8 and TRBJ2-7): EAGVTQSPTHLIKTRGQQATLRCSPISGHTSVYWYQQALGLGLQFLLWYDEGEERNRGNFPPRFSGRQFPNYSSELNVNALELEDSALYLCASSLGTGETYEQYFGPGTRLTVT.

The genes are TRBV11-3 and TRBJ2-7; D possibly corresponds to TRBD1 (5 bases). The CDR3 extends over 14 amino acids. The ends were cut back, 7 bases at V and 3 bases at J, with 16 bases in the middle. Germline values: CDR1 SGHNT, CDR2 YENEEA. The CDR3 loop is CASTPATGFYEQYF. In DNA form, the CDR3 reads TGTGCCAGCACTCCGGCAACAGGCTTCTACGAGCAGTACTTC.

The chain employs TRBV29-1 and TRBJ1-1; D is undetermined. Between the trimmed V and J ends, which lost 4 bases and 6 bases, there was a span of 30 bases. The CDR3 is 18 amino acids. Looked up from germline, CDR1 is SQVTM and CDR2 is ANQGSEA. CDR3: CSVVGRTAHTQVRAEAFF. As DNA, the CDR3 is TGCAGCGTTGTGGGGAGGACCGCGCATACCCAGGTACGAGCTGAAGCTTTCTTT.

The chain is built from TRBV15 and TRBJ1-6, with 7 nucleotides matching TRBD1. The CDR3 loop spans 15 amino acids. Germline V gene sequence: CDR1 LNHNV, CDR2 YYDKDF (reference sequence). The J segment lost 10 bases and the V segment lost 2 bases, leaving 8 bases of the junction unmatched. In DNA, the CDR3 is TGTGCCACCAGCAGAAGAGGGGGCGCAACCTCACCCCTCCACTTT. Its protein is CATSRRGGATSPLHF.

This chain links TRBV30 with TRBJ2-2; 10 nucleotides line up with TRBD2. The V and J ends lost 5 bases and 8 bases, in that order; junction bases with no gene match: 11. The CDR3 runs 15 residues. Germline V gene lookup returns CDR1 GTSNPN and CDR2 SVGIG (reference sequence). Written as DNA, the CDR3 is TGTGCCTGGGGTTTGAGCGGGGGGGCCGGTGGGGAGCTGTTTTTT. This codes for CAWGLSGGAGGELFF.

The genes are TRBV9 and TRBJ1-5; a weak D match, TRBD1 (6 bases). The germline V gene has CDR1 SGDLS and CDR2 YYNGEE. Trimming took 0 bases from V and 3 from J, leaving 13 bases between them. CDR3 length equals 16 residues. CDR3 sequence: CASSVGWEGDNQPQHF. The CDR3 DNA is TGTGCCAGCAGCGTAGGCTGGGAGGGGGACAATCAGCCCCAGCATTTT.